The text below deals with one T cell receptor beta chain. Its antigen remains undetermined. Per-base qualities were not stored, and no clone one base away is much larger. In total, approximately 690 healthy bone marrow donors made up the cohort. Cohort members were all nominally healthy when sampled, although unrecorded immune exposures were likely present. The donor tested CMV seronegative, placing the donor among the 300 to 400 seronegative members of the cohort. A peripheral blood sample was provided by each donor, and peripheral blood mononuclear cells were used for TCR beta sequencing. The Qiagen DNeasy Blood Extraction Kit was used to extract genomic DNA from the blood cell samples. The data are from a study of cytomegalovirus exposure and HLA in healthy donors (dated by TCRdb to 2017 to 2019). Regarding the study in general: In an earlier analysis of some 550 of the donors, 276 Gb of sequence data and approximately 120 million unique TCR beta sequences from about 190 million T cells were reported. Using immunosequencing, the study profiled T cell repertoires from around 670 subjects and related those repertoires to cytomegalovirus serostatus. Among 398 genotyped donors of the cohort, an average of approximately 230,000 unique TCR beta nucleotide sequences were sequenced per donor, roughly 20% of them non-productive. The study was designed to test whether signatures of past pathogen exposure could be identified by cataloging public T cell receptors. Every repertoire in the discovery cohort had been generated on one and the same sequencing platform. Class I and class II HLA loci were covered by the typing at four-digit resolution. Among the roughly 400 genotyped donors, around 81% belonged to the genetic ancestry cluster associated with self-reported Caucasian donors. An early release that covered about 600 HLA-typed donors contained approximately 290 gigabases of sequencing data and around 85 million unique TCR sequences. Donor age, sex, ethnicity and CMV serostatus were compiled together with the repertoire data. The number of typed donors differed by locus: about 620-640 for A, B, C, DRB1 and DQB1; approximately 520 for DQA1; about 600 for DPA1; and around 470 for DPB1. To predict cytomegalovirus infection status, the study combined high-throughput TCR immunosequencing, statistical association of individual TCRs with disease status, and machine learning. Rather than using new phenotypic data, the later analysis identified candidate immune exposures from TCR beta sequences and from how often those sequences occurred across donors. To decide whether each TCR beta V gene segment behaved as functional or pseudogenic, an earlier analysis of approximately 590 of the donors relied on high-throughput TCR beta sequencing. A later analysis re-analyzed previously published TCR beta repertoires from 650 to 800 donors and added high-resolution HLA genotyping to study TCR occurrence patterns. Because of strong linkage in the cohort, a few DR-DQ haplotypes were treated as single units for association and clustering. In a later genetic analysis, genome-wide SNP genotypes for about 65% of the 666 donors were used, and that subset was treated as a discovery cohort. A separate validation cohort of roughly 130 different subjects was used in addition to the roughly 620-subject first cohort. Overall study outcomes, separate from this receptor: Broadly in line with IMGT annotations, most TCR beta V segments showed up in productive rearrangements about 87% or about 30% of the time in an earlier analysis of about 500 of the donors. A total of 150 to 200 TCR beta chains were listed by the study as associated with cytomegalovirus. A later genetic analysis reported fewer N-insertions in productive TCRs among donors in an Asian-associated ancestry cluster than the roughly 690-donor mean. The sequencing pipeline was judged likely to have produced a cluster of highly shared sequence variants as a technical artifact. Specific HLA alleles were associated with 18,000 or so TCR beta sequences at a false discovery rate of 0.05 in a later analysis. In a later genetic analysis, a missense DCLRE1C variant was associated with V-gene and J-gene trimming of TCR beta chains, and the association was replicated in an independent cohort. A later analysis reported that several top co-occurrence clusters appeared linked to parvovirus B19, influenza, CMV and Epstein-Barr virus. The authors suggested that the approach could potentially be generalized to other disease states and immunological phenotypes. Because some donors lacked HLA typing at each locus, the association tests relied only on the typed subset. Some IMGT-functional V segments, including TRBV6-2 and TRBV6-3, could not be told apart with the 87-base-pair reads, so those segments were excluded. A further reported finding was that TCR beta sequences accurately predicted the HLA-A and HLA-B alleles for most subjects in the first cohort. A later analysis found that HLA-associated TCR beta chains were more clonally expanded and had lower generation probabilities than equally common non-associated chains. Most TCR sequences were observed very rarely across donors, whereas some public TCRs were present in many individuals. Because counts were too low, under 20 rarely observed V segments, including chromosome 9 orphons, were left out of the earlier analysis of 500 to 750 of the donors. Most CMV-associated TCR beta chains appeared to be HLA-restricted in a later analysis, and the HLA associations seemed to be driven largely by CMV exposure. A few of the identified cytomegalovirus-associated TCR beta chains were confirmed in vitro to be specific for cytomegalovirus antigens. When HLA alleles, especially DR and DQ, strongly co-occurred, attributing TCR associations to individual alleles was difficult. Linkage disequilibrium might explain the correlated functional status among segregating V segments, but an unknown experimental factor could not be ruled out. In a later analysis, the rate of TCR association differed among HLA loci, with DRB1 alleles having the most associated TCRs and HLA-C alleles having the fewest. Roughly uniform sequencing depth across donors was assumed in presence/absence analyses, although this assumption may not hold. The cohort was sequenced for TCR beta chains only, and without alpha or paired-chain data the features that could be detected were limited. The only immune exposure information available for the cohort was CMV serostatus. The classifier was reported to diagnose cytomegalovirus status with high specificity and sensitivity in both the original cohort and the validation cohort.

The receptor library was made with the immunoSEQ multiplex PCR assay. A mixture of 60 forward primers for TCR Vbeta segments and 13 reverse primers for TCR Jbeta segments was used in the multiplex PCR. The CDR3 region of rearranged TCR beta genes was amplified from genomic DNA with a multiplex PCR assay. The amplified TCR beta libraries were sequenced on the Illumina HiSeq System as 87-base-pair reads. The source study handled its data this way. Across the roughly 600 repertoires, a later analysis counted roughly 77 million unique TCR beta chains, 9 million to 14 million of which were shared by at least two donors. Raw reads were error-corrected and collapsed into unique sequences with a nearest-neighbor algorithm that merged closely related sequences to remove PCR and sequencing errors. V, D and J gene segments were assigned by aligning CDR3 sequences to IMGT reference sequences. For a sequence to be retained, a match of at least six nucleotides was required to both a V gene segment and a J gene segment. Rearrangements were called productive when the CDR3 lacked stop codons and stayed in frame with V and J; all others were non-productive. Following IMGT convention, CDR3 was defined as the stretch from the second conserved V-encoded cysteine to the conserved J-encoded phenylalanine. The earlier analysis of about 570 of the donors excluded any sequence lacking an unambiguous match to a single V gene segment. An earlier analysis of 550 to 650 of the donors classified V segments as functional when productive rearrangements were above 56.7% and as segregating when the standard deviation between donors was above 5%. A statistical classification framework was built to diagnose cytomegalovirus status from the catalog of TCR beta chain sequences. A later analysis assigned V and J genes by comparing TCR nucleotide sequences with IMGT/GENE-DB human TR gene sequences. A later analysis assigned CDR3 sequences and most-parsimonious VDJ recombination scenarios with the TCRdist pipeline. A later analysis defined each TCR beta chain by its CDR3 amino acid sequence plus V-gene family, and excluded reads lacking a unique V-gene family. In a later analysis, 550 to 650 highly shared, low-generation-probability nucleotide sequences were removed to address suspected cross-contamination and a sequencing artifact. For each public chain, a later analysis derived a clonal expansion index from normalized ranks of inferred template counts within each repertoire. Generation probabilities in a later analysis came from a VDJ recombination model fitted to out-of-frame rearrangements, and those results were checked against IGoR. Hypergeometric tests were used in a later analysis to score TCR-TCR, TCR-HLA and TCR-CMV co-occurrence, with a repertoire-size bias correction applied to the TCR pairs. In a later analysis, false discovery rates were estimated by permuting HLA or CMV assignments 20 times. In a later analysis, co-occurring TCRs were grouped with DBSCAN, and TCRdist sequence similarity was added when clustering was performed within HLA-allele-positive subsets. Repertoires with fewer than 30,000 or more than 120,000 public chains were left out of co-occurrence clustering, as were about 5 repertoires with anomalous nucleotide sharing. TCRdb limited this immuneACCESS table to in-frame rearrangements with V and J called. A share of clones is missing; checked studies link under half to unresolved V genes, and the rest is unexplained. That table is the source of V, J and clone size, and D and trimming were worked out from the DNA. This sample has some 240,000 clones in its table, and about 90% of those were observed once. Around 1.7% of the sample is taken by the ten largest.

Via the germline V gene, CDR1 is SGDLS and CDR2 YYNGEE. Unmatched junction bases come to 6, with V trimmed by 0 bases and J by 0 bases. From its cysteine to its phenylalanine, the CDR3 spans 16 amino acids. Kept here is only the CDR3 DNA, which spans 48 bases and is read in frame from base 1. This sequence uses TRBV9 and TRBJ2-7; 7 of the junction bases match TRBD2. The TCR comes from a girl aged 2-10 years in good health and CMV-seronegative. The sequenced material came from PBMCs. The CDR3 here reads CASSVGASGYSYEQYF. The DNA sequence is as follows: TGTGCCAGCAGCGTAGGAGCTAGCGGCTACTCCTACGAGCAGTACTTC.